This entry features one T cell receptor (beta chain) sequence. Its antigen is currently unknown. This table comes from immunoSEQ multiplex PCR, and its TCRdb copy is limited to in-frame clones, with some not included. The sample yields approximately 1,000,000 clones, about 84% seen once. These data belong to a study of shared clonotypes between healthy human individuals. Whole-study results and caveats: Non-shared clonotypes had lower generation probabilities than clonotypes shared by all four sorted-subset donors. Estimated richness values were generally larger in naive subsets than in memory subsets.

This CDR3 has 15 amino acids. Germline-derived CDR1 and CDR2 are LGHNT and FRNRAP. Trimming at V came to 3 bases and at J to 2 bases, leaving 6 bases not matched to a gene. V gene TRBV12-5 combines with J gene TRBJ2-5; 7 nucleotides line up with TRBD1. Sequenced material: memory CD4+ T cells from PBMCs. Subset meaning: CD45RA-negative fraction. The source of this sequence is a man between 18 and 29 years old in good health. Some clones in this sample may be carry-over from other donors' samples. CDR3 nucleotide sequence: TGTGCTAGTGGTTTCGACTTGGGACAGCAAGAGACCCAGTACTTC. This translates into CASGFDLGQQETQYF.